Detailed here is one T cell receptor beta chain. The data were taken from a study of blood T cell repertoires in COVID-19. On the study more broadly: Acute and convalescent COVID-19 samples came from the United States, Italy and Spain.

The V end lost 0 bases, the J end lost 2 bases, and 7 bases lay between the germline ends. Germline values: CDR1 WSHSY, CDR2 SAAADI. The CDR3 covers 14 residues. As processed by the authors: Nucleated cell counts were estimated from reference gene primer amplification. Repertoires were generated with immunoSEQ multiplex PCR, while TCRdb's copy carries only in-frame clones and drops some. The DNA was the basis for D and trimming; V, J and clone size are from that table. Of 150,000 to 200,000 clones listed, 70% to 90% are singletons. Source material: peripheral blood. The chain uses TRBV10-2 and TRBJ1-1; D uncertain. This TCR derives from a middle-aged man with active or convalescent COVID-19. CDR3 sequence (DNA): TGCGCCAGCAGTGAGTCTGCGGCCAACACTGAAGCTTTCTTT. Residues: CASSESAANTEAFF.